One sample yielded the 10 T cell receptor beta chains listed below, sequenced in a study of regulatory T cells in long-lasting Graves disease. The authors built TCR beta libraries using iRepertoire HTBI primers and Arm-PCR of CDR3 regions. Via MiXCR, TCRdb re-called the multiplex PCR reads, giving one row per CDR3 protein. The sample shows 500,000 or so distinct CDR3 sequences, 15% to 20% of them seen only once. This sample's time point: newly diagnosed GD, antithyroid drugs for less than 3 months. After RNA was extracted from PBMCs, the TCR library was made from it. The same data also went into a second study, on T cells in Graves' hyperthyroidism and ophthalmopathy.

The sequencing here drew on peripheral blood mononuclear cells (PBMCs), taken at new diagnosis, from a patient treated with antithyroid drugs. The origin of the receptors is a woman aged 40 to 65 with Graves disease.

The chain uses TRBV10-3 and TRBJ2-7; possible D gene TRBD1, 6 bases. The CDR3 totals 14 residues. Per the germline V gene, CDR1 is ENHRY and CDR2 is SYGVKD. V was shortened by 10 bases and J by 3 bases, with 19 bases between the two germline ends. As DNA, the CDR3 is TGTGCCACCAGGAATCGGGCGGACAGCTACGAGCAGTACTTC. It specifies CATRNRADSYEQYF.

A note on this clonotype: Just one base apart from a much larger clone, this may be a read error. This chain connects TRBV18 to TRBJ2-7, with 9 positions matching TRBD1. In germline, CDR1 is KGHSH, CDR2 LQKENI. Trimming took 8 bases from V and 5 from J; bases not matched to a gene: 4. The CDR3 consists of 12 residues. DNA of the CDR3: TGTGCCAGCAGTCGGGACAGGGACGAGCAGTACTTC. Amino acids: CASSRDRDEQYF.

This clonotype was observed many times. The CDR3 spells CSAGDGSSYNEQFF. CDR3 nucleotides: TGCAGTGCTGGGGACGGGAGCTCCTACAATGAGCAGTTCTTC. V is TRBV20-1 and J is TRBJ2-1, with a weak D call TRBD2 (6 bases). Looked up from germline, CDR1 is DFQATT and CDR2 is SNEGSKA (reference sequence). This CDR3 has 14 amino acids. Trimming took off 5 bases at V and 0 bases at J, with 11 bases between the two ends.

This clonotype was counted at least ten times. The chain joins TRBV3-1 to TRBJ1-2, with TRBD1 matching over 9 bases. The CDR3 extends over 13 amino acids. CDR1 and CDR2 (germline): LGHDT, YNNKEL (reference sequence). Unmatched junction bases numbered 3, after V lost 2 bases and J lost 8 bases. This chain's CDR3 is CASSQRQGGGYTF. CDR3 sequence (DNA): TGTGCCAGCAGCCAAAGACAGGGGGGCGGCTACACCTTC.

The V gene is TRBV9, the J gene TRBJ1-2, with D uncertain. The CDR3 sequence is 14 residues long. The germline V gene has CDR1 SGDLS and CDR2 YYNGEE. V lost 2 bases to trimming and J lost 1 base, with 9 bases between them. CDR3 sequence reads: CASSVKWDNYGYTF. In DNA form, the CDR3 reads TGTGCCAGCAGCGTCAAGTGGGATAACTATGGCTACACCTTC.

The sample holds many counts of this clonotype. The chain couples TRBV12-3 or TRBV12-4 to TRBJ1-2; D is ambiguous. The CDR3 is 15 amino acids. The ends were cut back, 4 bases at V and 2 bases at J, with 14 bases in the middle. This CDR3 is CASSSTPPENYGYTF. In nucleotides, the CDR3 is TGTGCCAGCAGTTCAACCCCCCCAGAGAACTATGGCTACACCTTC.

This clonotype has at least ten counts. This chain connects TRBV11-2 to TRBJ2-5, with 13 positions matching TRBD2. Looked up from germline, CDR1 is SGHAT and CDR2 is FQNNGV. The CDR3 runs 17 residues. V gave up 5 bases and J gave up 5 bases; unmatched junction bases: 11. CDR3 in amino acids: CASSRTSGGASSETQYF. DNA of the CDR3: TGTGCCAGCAGCCGAACTAGCGGGGGGGCCTCCTCGGAGACCCAGTACTTC.

The CDR3 region is CASSLIGGRGDTQYF. DNA of the CDR3: TGTGCCAGCAGCTTAATCGGGGGCCGGGGAGATACGCAGTATTTT. The rearrangement joins TRBV7-3 to TRBJ2-3, with D perhaps assigned TRBD1 or TRBD2 (6 bases each). This CDR3 comprises 15 residues. V shed 1 base and J shed 5 bases, with 13 bases lying between them. CDR1 SGHTA and CDR2 FQGTGA come from the germline V gene.

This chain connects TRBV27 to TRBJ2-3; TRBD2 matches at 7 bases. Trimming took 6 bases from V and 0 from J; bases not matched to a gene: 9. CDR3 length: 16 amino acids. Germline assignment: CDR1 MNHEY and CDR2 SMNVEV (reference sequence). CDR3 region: CASSLGLVMSTDTQYF. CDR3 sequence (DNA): TGTGCCAGCAGCCTCGGACTAGTAATGAGCACAGATACGCAGTATTTT.

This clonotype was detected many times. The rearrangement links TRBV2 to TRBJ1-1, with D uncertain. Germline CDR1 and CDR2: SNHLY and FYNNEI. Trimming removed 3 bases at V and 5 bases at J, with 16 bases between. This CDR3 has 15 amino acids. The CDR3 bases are TGTGCCAGCAGTGAGGGCACCCTGGGTTGGACTGAAGCTTTCTTT. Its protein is CASSEGTLGWTEAFF.